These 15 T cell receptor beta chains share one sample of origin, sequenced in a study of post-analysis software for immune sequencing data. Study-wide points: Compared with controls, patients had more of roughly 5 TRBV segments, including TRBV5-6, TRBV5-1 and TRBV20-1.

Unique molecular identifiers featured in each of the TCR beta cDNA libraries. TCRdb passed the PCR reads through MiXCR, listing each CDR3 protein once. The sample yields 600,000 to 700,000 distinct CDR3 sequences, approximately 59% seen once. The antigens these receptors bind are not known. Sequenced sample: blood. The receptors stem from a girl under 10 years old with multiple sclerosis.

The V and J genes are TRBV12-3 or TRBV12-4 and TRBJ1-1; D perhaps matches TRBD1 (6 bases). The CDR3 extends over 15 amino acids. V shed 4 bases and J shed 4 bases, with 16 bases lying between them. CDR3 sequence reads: CASSYHSGVGTEAFF. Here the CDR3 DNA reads TGTGCCAGCAGTTATCATTCAGGGGTAGGCACTGAAGCTTTCTTT.

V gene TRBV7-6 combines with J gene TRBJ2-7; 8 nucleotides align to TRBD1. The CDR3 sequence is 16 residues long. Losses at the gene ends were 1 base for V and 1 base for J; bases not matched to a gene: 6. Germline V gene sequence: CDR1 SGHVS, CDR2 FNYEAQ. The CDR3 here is CASSLGGDRSSYEQYF. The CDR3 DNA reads TGTGCCAGCAGCTTAGGGGGGGACAGGAGTTCCTACGAGCAGTACTTC.

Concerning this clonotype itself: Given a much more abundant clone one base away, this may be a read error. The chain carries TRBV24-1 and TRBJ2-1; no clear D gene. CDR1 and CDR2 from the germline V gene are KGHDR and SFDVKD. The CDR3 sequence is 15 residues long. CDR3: CTTSDPSTERDEQFF. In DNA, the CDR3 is TGTACCACCAGTGATCCAAGTACGGAACGGGATGAGCAGTTCTTC.

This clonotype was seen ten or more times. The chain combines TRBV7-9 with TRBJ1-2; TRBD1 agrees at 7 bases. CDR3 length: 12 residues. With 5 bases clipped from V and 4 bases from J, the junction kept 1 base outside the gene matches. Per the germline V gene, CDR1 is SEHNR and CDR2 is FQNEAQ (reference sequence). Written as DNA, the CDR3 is TGTGCCAGCAGCCGGGACAGCTATGGCTACACCTTC. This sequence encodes CASSRDSYGYTF.

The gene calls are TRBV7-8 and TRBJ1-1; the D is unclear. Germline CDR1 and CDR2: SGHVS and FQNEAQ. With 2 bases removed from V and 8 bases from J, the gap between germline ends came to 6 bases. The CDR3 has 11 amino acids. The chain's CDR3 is CASSLNREAFF. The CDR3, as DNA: TGTGCCAGCAGCTTAAACCGGGAAGCTTTCTTT.

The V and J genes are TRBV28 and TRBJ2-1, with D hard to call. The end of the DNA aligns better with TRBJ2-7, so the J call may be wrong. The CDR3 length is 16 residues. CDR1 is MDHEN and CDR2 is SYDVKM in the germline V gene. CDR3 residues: CASSLARFSSYNEQYF. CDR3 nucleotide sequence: TGTGCCAGCAGCTTAGCTAGGTTCAGCTCCTACAATGAGCAGTACTTC.

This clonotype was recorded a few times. CDR3 sequence: CASSLTTGAGEETQYF. The CDR3 nucleotides are TGTGCCAGCAGTCTCACGACAGGGGCGGGGGAAGAGACCCAGTACTTC. The chain recombines TRBV7-9 with TRBJ2-5; D possibly corresponds to TRBD1 (8 bases). The CDR3 contains 16 residues. Trimming shortened V by 6 bases and J by 3 bases, and 20 bases separated the two germline ends. In germline, CDR1 is SEHNR, CDR2 FQNEAQ (reference sequence).

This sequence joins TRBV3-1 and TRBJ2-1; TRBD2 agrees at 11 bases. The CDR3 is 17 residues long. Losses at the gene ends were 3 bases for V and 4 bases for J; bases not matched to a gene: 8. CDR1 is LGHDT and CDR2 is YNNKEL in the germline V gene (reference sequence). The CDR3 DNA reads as TGTGCCAGCAGCCAGGGGACTAGCGGTTTCCTTTACAATGAGCAGTTCTTC. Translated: CASSQGTSGFLYNEQFF.

The CDR3 nucleotides are TGTGCCATCAGGAGCGCCTCGGGGACAGGGGAGACCCAGTACTTC. Translation gives CAIRSASGTGETQYF. This rearrangement joins TRBV10-3 to TRBJ2-5, with 9 bases that match TRBD1. Per the germline V gene, CDR1 is ENHRY and CDR2 is SYGVKD. The CDR3 has 15 amino acids. The junction had 10 bases not matched to a gene; V was cut back by 6 bases and J by 5 bases.

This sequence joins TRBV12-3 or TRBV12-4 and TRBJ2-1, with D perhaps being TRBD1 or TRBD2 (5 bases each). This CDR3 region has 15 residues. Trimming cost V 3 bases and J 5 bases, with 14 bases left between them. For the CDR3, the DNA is TGTGCCAGCAGTTTTTACCGGGACCCTGACAATGAGCAGTTCTTC. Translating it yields CASSFYRDPDNEQFF.

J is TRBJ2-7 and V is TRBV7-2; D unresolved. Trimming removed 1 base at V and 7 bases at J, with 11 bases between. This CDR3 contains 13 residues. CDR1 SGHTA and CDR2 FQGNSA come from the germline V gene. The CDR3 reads CASSLVLNREQYF. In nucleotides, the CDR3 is TGTGCCAGCAGCTTAGTGCTGAACCGGGAGCAGTACTTC.

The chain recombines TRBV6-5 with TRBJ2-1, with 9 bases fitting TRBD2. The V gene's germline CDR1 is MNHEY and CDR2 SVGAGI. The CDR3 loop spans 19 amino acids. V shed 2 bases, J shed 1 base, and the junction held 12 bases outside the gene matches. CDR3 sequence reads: CASSYHVTLAGDSYNEQFF. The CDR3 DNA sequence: TGTGCCAGCAGTTACCACGTTACTTTAGCGGGGGATTCCTACAATGAGCAGTTCTTC.

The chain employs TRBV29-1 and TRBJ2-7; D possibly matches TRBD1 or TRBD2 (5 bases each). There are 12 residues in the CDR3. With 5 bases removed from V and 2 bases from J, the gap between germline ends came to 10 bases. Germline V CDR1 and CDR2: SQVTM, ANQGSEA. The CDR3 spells CSVQRGPYEQYF. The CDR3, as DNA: TGCAGCGTTCAGAGGGGCCCCTACGAGCAGTACTTC.

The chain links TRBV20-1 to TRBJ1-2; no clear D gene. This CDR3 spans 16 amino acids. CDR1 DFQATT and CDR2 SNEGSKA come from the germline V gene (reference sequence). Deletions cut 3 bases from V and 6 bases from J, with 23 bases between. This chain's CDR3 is CSARGPRPQARHGYTF. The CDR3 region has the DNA TGCAGTGCTAGGGGTCCACGACCCCAGGCAAGGCATGGCTACACCTTC.

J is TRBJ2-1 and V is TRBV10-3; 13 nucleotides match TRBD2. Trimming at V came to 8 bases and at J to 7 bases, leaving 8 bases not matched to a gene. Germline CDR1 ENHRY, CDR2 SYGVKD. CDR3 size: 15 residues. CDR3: CAIGRGLAGINEQFF. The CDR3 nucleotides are TGTGCCATCGGGAGGGGACTAGCGGGAATTAATGAGCAGTTCTTC.